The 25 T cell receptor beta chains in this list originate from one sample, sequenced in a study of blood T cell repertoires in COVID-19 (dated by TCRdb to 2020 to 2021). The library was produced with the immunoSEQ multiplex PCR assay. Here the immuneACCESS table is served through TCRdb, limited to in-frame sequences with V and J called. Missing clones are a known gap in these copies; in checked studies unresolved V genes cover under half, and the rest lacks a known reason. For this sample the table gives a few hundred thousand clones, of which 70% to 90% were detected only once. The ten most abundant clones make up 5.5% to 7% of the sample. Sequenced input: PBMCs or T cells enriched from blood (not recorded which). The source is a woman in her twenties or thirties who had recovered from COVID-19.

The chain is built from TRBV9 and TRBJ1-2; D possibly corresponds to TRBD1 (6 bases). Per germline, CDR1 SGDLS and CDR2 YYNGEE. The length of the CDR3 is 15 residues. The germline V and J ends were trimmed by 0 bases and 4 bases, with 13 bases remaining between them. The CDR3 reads CASSVGPGDFYGYTF. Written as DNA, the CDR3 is TGTGCCAGCAGCGTAGGCCCAGGGGATTTCTATGGCTACACCTTC.

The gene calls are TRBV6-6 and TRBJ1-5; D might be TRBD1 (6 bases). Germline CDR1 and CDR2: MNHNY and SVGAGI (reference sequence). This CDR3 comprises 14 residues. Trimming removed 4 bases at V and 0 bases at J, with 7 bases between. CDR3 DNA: TGTGCCAGCAGTTGGACAGATAGCAATCAGCCCCAGCATTTT. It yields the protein CASSWTDSNQPQHF.

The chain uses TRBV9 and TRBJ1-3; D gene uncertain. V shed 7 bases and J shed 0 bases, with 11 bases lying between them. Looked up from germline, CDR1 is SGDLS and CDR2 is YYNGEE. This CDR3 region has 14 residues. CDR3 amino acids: CASRRDPSGNTIYF. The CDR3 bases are TGTGCCAGCCGGAGGGATCCCTCTGGAAACACCATATATTTT.

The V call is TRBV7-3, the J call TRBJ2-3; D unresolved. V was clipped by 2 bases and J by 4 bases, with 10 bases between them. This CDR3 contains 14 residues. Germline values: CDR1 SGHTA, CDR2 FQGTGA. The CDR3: CASSLGLSSDTQYF. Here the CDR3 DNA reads TGTGCCAGCAGCTTAGGTCTATCGTCAGATACGCAGTATTTT.

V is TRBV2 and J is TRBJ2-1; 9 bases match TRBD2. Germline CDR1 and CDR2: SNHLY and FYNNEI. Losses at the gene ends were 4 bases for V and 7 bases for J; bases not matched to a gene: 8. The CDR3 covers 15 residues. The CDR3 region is CASSAIAGVGNEQFF. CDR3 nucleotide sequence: TGTGCCAGCAGTGCCATAGCGGGGGTTGGGAATGAGCAGTTCTTC.

CDR3 bases: TGTGCCAGCACCCCGGGACTAGCGGGACCAGACTACAATGAGCAGTTCTTC. This encodes CASTPGLAGPDYNEQFF. The chain recombines TRBV27 with TRBJ2-1, with TRBD2 matching over 13 bases. V trimming: 7 bases; J trimming: 3 bases; junction bases outside the gene matches: 9. The CDR3 length is 17 residues. Germline values: CDR1 MNHEY, CDR2 SMNVEV (reference sequence).

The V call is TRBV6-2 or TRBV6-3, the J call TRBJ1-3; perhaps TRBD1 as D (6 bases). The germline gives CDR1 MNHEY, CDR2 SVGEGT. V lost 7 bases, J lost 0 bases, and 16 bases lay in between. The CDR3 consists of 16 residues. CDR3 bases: TGTGCCAGCAACCCCCGACAGGACAACTCTGGAAACACCATATATTTT. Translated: CASNPRQDNSGNTIYF.

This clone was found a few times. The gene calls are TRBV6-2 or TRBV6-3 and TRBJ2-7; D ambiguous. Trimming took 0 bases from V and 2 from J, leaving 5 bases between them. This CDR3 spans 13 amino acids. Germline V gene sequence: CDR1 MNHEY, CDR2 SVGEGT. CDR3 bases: TGTGCCAGCAGTTACTCTGTCACCTACGAGCAGTACTTC. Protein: CASSYSVTYEQYF.

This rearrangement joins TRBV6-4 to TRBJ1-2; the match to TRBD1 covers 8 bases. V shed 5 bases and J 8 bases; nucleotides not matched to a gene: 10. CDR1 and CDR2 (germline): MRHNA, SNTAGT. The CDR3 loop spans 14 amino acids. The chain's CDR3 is CASSPGGSLYGYTF. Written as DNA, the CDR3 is TGTGCCAGCAGTCCAGGGGGCTCGCTCTACGGCTACACCTTC.

The CDR3 region has the DNA TGCGCCAGCAGCCAAGATGCCCTGCTAGCGGGGGGCCATTACAATGAGCAGTTCTTC. Translation gives CASSQDALLAGGHYNEQFF. The chain carries TRBV4-3 and TRBJ2-1; 11 bases are shared with TRBD2. This CDR3 contains 19 residues. With V trimmed by 0 bases and J by 4 bases, 11 bases remained unmatched. CDR1 is LGHNA, CDR2 YSLEER, per germline.

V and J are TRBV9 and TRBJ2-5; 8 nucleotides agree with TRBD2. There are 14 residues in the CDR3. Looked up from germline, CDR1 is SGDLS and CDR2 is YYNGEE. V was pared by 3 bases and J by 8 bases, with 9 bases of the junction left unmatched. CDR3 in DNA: TGTGCCAGCAGCGAAAGGTTAAGCGGGGGCACCCAGTACTTC. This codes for CASSERLSGGTQYF.

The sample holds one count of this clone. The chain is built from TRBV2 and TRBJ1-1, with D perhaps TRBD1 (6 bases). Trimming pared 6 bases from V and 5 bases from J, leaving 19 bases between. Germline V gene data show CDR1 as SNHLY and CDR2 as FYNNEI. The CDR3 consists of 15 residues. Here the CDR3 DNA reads TGTGCCAGCAGGGCCGACCGAGGGGGGGATACTGAAGCTTTCTTT. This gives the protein CASRADRGGDTEAFF. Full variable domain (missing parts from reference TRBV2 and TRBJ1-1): EPEVTQTPSHQVTQMGQEVILRCVPISNHLYFYWYRQILGQKVEFLVSFYNNEISEKSEIFDDQFSVERPDGSNFTLKIRSTKLEDSAMYFCASRADRGGDTEAFFGQGTRLTVV.

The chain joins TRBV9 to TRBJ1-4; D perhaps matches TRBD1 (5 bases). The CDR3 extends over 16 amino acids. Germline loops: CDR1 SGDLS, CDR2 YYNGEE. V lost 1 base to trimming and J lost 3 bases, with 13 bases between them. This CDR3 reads CASSVNPGGANEKLFF. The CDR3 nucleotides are TGTGCCAGCAGCGTAAACCCCGGGGGGGCTAATGAAAAACTGTTTTTT.

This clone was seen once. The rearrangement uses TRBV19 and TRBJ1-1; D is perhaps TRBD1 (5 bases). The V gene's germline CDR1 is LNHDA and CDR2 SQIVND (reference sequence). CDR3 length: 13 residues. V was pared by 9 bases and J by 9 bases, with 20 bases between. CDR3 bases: TGTGCCAGCAGTTGGACACCAGAGTACCAAGCTTTCTTT. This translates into CASSWTPEYQAFF.

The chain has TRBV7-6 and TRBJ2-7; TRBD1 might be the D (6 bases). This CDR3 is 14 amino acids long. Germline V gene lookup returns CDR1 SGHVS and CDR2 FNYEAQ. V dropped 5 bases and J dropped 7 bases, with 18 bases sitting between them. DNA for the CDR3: TGTGCCAGCAGCGAGCAGGGGCCTCTGGGGGAGCAGTACTTC. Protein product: CASSEQGPLGEQYF.

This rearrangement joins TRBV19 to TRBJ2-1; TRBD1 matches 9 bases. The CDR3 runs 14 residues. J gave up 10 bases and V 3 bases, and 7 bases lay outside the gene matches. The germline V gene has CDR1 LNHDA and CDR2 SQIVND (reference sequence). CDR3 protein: CASSIPGQGSEQFF. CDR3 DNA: TGTGCCAGTAGTATCCCGGGACAGGGAAGCGAGCAGTTCTTC. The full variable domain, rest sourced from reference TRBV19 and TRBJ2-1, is DGGITQSPKYLFRKEGQNVTLSCEQNLNHDAMYWYRQDPGQGLRLIYYSQIVNDFQKGDIAEGYSVSREKKESFPLTVTSAQKNPTAFYLCASSIPGQGSEQFFGPGTRLTVL.

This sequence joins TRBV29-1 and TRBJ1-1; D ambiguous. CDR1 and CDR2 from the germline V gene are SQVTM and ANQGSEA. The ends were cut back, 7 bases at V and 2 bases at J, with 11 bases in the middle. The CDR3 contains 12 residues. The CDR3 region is CSALGLNTEAFF. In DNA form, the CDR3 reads TGCAGCGCCCTTGGCCTTAACACTGAAGCTTTCTTT.

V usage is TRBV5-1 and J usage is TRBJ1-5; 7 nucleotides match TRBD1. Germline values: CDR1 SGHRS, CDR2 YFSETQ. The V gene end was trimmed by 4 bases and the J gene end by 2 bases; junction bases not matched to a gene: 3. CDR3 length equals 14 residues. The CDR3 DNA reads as TGCGCCAGCAGCGAACAGGGGCGCAATCAGCCCCAGCATTTT. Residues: CASSEQGRNQPQHF.

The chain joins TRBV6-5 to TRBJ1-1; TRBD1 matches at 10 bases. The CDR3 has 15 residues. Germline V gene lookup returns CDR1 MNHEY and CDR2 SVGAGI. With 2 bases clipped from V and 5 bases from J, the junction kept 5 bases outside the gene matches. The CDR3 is CASSYPTGGGTEAFF. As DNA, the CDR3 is TGTGCCAGCAGTTACCCGACAGGGGGCGGAACTGAAGCTTTCTTT.

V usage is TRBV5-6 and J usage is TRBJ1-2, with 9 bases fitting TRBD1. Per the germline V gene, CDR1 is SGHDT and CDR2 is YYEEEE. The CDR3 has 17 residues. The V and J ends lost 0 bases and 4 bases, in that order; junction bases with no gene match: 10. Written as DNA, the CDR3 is TGTGCCAGCAGCTTGGTTGGGACAGGGACTAATGGCTATGGCTACACCTTC. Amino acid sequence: CASSLVGTGTNGYGYTF.

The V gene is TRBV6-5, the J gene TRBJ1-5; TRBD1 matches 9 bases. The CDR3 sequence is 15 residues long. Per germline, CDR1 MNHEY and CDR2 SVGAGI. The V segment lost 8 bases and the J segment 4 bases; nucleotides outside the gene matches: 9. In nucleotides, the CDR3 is TGTGCCAGCTCTTGGGACAGGGTTCCGAATCAGCCCCAGCATTTT. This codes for CASSWDRVPNQPQHF.

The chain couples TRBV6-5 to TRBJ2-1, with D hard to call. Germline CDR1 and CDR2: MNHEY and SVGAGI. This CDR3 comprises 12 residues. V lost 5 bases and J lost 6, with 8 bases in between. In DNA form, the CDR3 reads TGTGCCAGCAGTCACAATCCCAATGAGCAGTTCTTC. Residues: CASSHNPNEQFF.

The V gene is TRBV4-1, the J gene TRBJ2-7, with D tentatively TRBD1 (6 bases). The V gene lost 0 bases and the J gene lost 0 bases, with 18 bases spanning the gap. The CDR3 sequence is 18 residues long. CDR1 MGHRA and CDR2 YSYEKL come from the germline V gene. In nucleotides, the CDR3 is TGCGCCAGCAGCCAAGATACGCGAACAGGGATTGCCTCCTACGAGCAGTACTTC. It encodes CASSQDTRTGIASYEQYF.

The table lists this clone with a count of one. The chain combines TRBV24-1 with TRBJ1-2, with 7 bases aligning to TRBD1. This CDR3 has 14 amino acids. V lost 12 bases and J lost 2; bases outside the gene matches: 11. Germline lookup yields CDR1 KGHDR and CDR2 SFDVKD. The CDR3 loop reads CAASTGRLNYGYTF. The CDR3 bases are TGTGCCGCGTCGACAGGGAGGCTAAACTATGGCTACACCTTC.

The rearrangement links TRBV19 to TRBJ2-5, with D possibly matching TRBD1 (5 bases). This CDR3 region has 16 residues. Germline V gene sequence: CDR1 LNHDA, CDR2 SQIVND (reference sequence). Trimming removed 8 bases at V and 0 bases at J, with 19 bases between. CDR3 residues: CASAKWGGMNQETQYF. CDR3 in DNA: TGTGCCAGTGCCAAGTGGGGCGGAATGAACCAAGAGACCCAGTACTTC.